This passage covers 20 T cell receptor beta chains from one sample sequenced in a study of response to subunit inactivated influenza vaccine (dated by TCRdb to 2017 to 2018). Library generation was performed with RT-PCR. The sequencing machine was an Illumina HiSeq 2500. TCRdb reran the public reads through fastp at Q25 and MiXCR, keeping productive beta chains. Each entry is one CDR3 protein sequence, shown with its most common DNA and genes. This sample has approximately 700,000 distinct CDR3 sequences in its table, and approximately 14% of those were observed once. 11% of the sample belongs to the ten largest clones. The material was PBMCs from blood, obtained 11 to 12 days after vaccination. These TCRs come from a man aged 50 to 60 who received an inactivated influenza vaccine. Donor details come from another sample of the same person, matched by shared clones.

On this clonotype: The junction shows a germline mismatch at one end, possibly a read error. The gene calls are TRBV20-1 and TRBJ1-6, with TRBD1 identical over 9 bases. Germline V gene lookup returns CDR1 DFQATT and CDR2 SNEGSKA (reference sequence). This CDR3 region has 16 residues. CDR3 sequence reads: CCARPQNRGLNSPLHF. The CDR3 bases are TGCTGTGCTAGACCACAAAACAGGGGGCTTAATTCACCCCTCCACTTT.

This clonotype turned up a few times. V usage is TRBV7-9 and J usage is TRBJ2-7; a possible D gene is TRBD1 (6 bases). There are 11 residues in the CDR3. Germline lookup yields CDR1 SEHNR and CDR2 FQNEAQ (reference sequence). V lost 5 bases to trimming and J lost 7 bases, with 9 bases between them. The CDR3 DNA follows: TGTGCCAGCAGCCCGCAGGGGGAGCAGTACTTC. Amino acid sequence: CASSPQGEQYF.

The chain uses TRBV20-1 and TRBJ2-1; 14 nucleotides line up with TRBD2. The germline gives CDR1 DFQATT, CDR2 SNEGSKA (reference sequence). The CDR3 covers 18 residues. V shed 3 bases and J 0 bases; nucleotides not matched to a gene: 7. The CDR3 region is CSARAGTSGSPSYNEQFF. DNA for the CDR3: TGCAGTGCTAGGGCCGGGACTAGCGGGAGCCCCTCCTACAATGAGCAGTTCTTC.

The chain links TRBV7-9 to TRBJ2-7; D might be TRBD1 or TRBD2, each matching 6 bases. The germline V and J ends were trimmed by 4 bases and 0 bases, with 16 bases remaining between them. The CDR3 is made up of 16 amino acids. The germline CDR1 and CDR2 sequences are SEHNR and FQNEAQ (reference sequence). CDR3 in amino acids: CASSSAAGQGSYEQYF. As DNA, the CDR3 is TGTGCCAGCAGCTCCGCCGCGGGACAAGGCTCCTACGAGCAGTACTTC.

The chain employs TRBV11-2 and TRBJ2-7, with D hard to call. The V end lost 0 bases, the J end lost 0 bases, and 9 bases lay between the germline ends. The length of the CDR3 is 15 residues. Germline V gives CDR1 SGHAT, CDR2 FQNNGV. CDR3 nucleotides: TGTGCCAGCAGCTTAGATCAAGTATCCTCCTACGAGCAGTACTTC. This encodes CASSLDQVSSYEQYF.

A few counts support this clonotype. This chain joins TRBV5-1 and TRBJ2-2; 7 bases fit TRBD1. This CDR3 contains 15 residues. V gave up 0 bases and J gave up 3 bases; unmatched junction bases: 2. Germline V gene sequence: CDR1 SGHRS, CDR2 YFSETQ. The CDR3 nucleotides are TGCGCCAGCAGCTTGGTTACAGGGGACACCGGGGAGCTGTTTTTT. Translated: CASSLVTGDTGELFF.

The table lists this clonotype with a few counts. The chain links TRBV7-9 to TRBJ2-3; 9 positions match TRBD2. The CDR3 has 15 amino acids. J was trimmed by 4 bases and V by 5 bases; bases with no gene match: 7. Germline CDR1 and CDR2: SEHNR and FQNEAQ (reference sequence). The CDR3 bases are TGTGCCAGCAGCACGTTGCGGGAGGGGGCAGATACGCAGTATTTT. Its protein product is CASSTLREGADTQYF.

This clonotype has more than one count but fewer than ten. The rearrangement joins TRBV4-3 to TRBJ1-2, with no clear D. This CDR3 is 15 amino acids long. Germline-derived CDR1 and CDR2 are LGHNA and YSLEER. Trimming removed 0 bases from V and 4 bases from J, with 12 bases in between. As DNA, the CDR3 is TGCGCCAGCAGCCAAGATGACTACGGAGCCTATGGCTACACCTTC. Encoded protein: CASSQDDYGAYGYTF.

The chain uses TRBV10-3 and TRBJ2-5; maybe TRBD2 (6 bases). The V end lost 7 bases, the J end lost 5 bases, and 14 bases lay between the germline ends. CDR1 is ENHRY and CDR2 is SYGVKD in the germline V gene. The CDR3 loop spans 13 amino acids. The CDR3 loop is CAITREPRETQYF. As DNA, the CDR3 is TGTGCCATCACCCGGGAGCCGCGGGAGACCCAGTACTTC.

The J gene is TRBJ2-5, the V gene TRBV6-4; 8 bases fit TRBD2. Germline lookup yields CDR1 MRHNA and CDR2 SNTAGT. This CDR3 spans 14 amino acids. V lost 6 bases and J lost 4; bases outside the gene matches: 7. DNA for the CDR3: TGTGCCAGCAGGCCAGCGGGAGAAGGAGAGACCCAGTACTTC. Its protein is CASRPAGEGETQYF.

This rearrangement joins TRBV10-3 to TRBJ2-1; 8 positions match TRBD1. Looked up from germline, CDR1 is ENHRY and CDR2 is SYGVKD. The CDR3 loop spans 16 amino acids. Trimming removed 7 bases from V and 2 bases from J; junction bases left unmatched: 10. The CDR3, as DNA: TGTGCCATCACCGACCCCGACAGGGGACCCTACAATGAGCAGTTCTTC. This translates into CAITDPDRGPYNEQFF.

The chain couples TRBV9 to TRBJ2-7; D possibly matches TRBD1 or TRBD2 (5 bases each). The germline CDR1 and CDR2 sequences are SGDLS and YYNGEE. The CDR3 length is 13 residues. Trimming stripped 0 bases from V and 2 bases from J, with 6 bases between. CDR3 in DNA: TGTGCCAGCAGCGTAGGGGGGACCTACGAGCAGTACTTC. This sequence encodes CASSVGGTYEQYF. Based on the CDR3 plus reference TRBV9 and TRBJ2-7, the full variable domain is DSGVTQTPKHLITATGQRVTLRCSPRSGDLSVYWYQQSLDQGLQFLIQYYNGEERAKGNILERFSAQQFPDLHSELNLSSLELGDSALYFCASSVGGTYEQYFGPGTRLTVT.

V usage is TRBV10-3 and J usage is TRBJ2-1; D not resolved. Per the germline V gene, CDR1 is ENHRY and CDR2 is SYGVKD. The CDR3 is made up of 11 amino acids. Trimming stripped 4 bases from V and 5 bases from J, with 3 bases between. As DNA, the CDR3 is TGTGCCATCAGTGTGAACAATGAGCAGTTCTTC. It encodes CAISVNNEQFF.

The chain couples TRBV7-8 to TRBJ2-7; D could derive from TRBD1 or TRBD2 (6 bases each). Germline CDR1 is SGHVS and CDR2 is FQNEAQ. There are 16 residues in the CDR3. V lost 2 bases and J lost 4, with 18 bases in between. CDR3 amino acids: CASSLIWGAIGYEQYF. Here the CDR3 DNA reads TGTGCCAGCAGCTTAATATGGGGGGCCATCGGTTACGAGCAGTACTTC.

The CDR3 is CSGGSNYGYTF. As DNA, the CDR3 is TGCAGCGGCGGGAGTAACTATGGCTACACCTTC. The chain employs TRBV29-1 and TRBJ1-2; D not resolved. V was pared by 7 bases and J by 1 base, with 7 bases between. This CDR3 region has 11 residues. In germline, CDR1 is SQVTM, CDR2 ANQGSEA.

This clonotype was detected only a few times. The chain combines TRBV6-2 or TRBV6-3 with TRBJ2-1; D perhaps matches TRBD2 (5 bases). Germline V gene lookup returns CDR1 MNHEY and CDR2 SVGEGT. This CDR3 comprises 18 residues. Trimming removed 0 bases from V and 0 bases from J, with 15 bases in between. The CDR3 sequence is CASSYSMQAVSSYNEQFF. CDR3 DNA: TGTGCCAGCAGTTACTCGATGCAAGCGGTCAGCTCCTACAATGAGCAGTTCTTC.

In its sample, this clonotype was seen a few times. This chain connects TRBV3-1 to TRBJ2-5; 7 bases are shared with TRBD1. The CDR3 is 14 amino acids. Germline CDR1 is LGHDT and CDR2 is YNNKEL (reference sequence). Losses at the gene ends were 4 bases for V and 5 bases for J; bases not matched to a gene: 7. This chain's CDR3 is CASSRPTGRETQYF. For the CDR3, the DNA is TGTGCCAGCAGCCGTCCGACAGGGCGGGAGACCCAGTACTTC.

This clonotype turned up a few times. The V gene is TRBV24-1, the J gene TRBJ2-3, with D possibly TRBD1 on 6 matching bases. CDR1 is KGHDR, CDR2 SFDVKD, per germline. The CDR3 loop spans 13 amino acids. V shed 4 bases and J shed 6 bases, with 10 bases lying between them. The CDR3 region has the DNA TGTGCCACCAGTGAGACAGGAGTTGATACGCAGTATTTT. Its protein product is CATSETGVDTQYF.

The table lists this clonotype with a few counts. The chain combines TRBV11-2 with TRBJ2-7, with D perhaps being TRBD1 or TRBD2 (5 bases each). The CDR3 runs to 13 residues. Trimming shortened V by 7 bases and J by 0 bases, and 10 bases separated the two germline ends. The V gene's germline CDR1 is SGHAT and CDR2 FQNNGV. The CDR3 here is CASTWGTSYEQYF. The CDR3 coding sequence is TGTGCCAGCACCTGGGGGACCTCCTACGAGCAGTACTTC.

The CDR3 coding sequence is TGCGCCAGCAGCCAAGAGACAGGGCGTAATTCACCCCTCCACTTT. It translates to CASSQETGRNSPLHF. This rearrangement joins TRBV4-3 to TRBJ1-6, with 7 bases lining up with TRBD1. This CDR3 is 15 amino acids long. Per germline, CDR1 LGHNA and CDR2 YSLEER. The V segment lost 0 bases and the J segment 6 bases; nucleotides outside the gene matches: 2.